Included here is one T cell receptor beta chain sequence, with context. The data derive from a study of blood T cell repertoires in COVID-19. About the study: Spain, Italy and the United States supplied samples that represented acute and convalescent COVID-19. T cells, B-cell-depleted T cells, or PBMCs supplied cDNA or gDNA.

Authors' processing steps: Reference gene primer amplification yielded estimated nucleated cell counts. The table came from immunoSEQ multiplex PCR; TCRdb's copy has only in-frame clones and leaves some out. D and trimming come from the DNA, and the V and J calls and clone size come from that table. Of approximately 96,000 clones in the sample, roughly 90% were seen once. V lost 4 bases to trimming and J lost 10 bases; unmatched junction nucleotides: 8. Germline V CDR1 and CDR2: SEHNR, FQNEAQ (reference sequence). This CDR3 comprises 15 residues. This clonotype was sampled from a man between 60 and 75 years old with acute or convalescent COVID-19. Material: peripheral blood. The V call is TRBV7-9, the J call TRBJ1-6; 9 bases are shared with TRBD1. DNA of the CDR3: TGTGCCAGCAGCTCAATGACAGGGGGTCAATCACCCCTCCACTTT. The encoded protein is CASSSMTGGQSPLHF.